This T cell receptor beta chain was found in a study of T cells in Graves' hyperthyroidism and ophthalmopathy (dated by TCRdb to the late 2010s). Background for the entire study: Peripheral blood was sampled at the time of initial diagnosis, prior to any treatment. The 75 to 100 discovery patients were randomly divided into training and test sets at a 7:3 ratio. Prospective prediction of ophthalmopathy was tested in an independent validation cohort consisting of 18 to 20 hyperthyroidism patients and approximately 16 patients who later progressed to ophthalmopathy. In addition, the study compared T-cell repertoires in thyroid tissue and in blood from roughly 6 Graves' hyperthyroidism patients. After sampling, hyperthyroidism patients received methimazole starting at 30 mg daily, and ophthalmopathy patients received high-dose intravenous methylprednisolone. The paper describes TCR Vbeta CDR3 sequencing of around 130 peripheral blood samples, made up of some 40 ophthalmopathy patients, 70 to 75 hyperthyroidism patients and around 17 progressor patients. TCR V-J signatures able to tell the groups apart were searched for in a discovery cohort of 95 or so patients, of whom roughly 42 had Graves' ophthalmopathy and under 65 had stable Graves' hyperthyroidism. The full study reports these points: In cross-validation, a model built on a 13 V-J signature told ophthalmopathy apart from stable hyperthyroidism with 85% to 90% sensitivity and roughly 81% specificity, and in testing the same model reached 80%/75%. Blood samples also contained most of the expanded thyroid clonotypes (frequency above 0.001), which suggests that blood repertoires may reflect thyroid immune responses. During validation, the model predicted progression to ophthalmopathy a median of approximately 7 months ahead of onset, with around 71% sensitivity and 72.22% specificity. Sample size was not statistically predetermined, and blinding of investigators to group allocation was not performed.

Stable Graves' hyperthyroidism was defined as the absence of progression to ophthalmopathy over 18 months of follow-up. Hyperthyroidism patients were newly diagnosed, with disease duration under 2 months, and aged 18 to 65 years. Patients with uncontrolled infections, other autoimmune diseases, pregnancy or lactation were excluded. Diagnoses were based on clinical symptoms, serum thyroxine and TRAb, thyroid ultrasound and orbital computed tomography. PBMCs were isolated from 7.5 to 10 ml of fresh peripheral blood by Ficoll-Paque density gradient centrifugation. Trizol reagent was used to extract total RNA, and RNA quality was then checked on an Agilent 2100 Bioanalyzer. Amplification of TCR beta CDR3 regions was carried out from RNA transcripts. The first round of RT-PCR for the TCR CDR3 was performed with the HTBI primer set and the Qiagen OneStep RT-PCR kit. Libraries were constructed in a second round of multiplex PCR, after which size selection and purification were performed. The libraries were sequenced on an Illumina HiSeq2000 using paired-end 100 bp reads. The original methods were these. Raw data were processed with SOAPnuke, discarding reads with adapters, uncalled bases, mean Phred below 15, or no exact constant-primer or identifier match. High-quality paired reads were merged with COPE v1.2.5, and unique nucleotide sequences were defined as clonotypes. MiTCR v1.1 was used to align the clonotypes against IMGT TRBV, TRBD and TRBJ reference segments. The analysis was restricted to V-J combinations with a frequency above 0.0001, which together covered about 99% of the repertoires. A TCS score was defined as the ratio between F50 (clonal expansion) and ExV (chaos), using BLOSUM62-based TCRdist between CDR3 peptides within each V-J. Welch's t-statistics and random forest reduced 450 to 600 V-J features to some 14, which were used in a naive Bayes classifier (R e1071). The public reads were reprocessed in TCRdb via fastp at Q25 and MiXCR, keeping in-frame beta chains. Rows are unified per CDR3 protein, each entry keeping the most common DNA and genes. Here the V and J calls rest on TCRdb's processing, not on the authors' analysis. For this sample there are about 300,000 distinct CDR3 sequences; approximately 14% appear just once. The ten largest clones capture roughly 7.9% of the sample.

This clonotype was observed many times. Its antigen specificity is not known. Relative to the germline gene, one junction end is altered; a read error may explain this. Spanning cysteine to phenylalanine, the CDR3 consists of 15 amino acids. Left in the record is the CDR3 DNA by itself, 45 bases read in frame from the first base. In the germline V gene, CDR1 corresponds to MDHEN and CDR2 to SYDVKM. The clonotype comes from a woman aged 40 to 50 with Graves' hyperthyroidism. Recombination linked TRBV28 to TRBJ1-5; a stretch of 10 junction bases matches TRBD1. The sample taken for sequencing was blood. In nucleotide form, the sequence is TGTGTCAGCAGTCGGACAGGGGGGTTGAGACAGCCCCAGCATTTT. Its protein is CVSSRTGGLRQPQHF. The CDR3 plus the reference TRBV28 and TRBJ1-5 genes for the other parts give the full variable domain: DVKVTQSSRYLVKRTGEKVFLECVQDMDHENMFWYRQDPGLGLRLIYFSYDVKMKEKGDIPEGYSVSREKKERFSLILESASTNQTSMYLCVSSRTGGLRQPQHFGDGTRLSIL.